The 17 T cell receptor beta chains presented below share a single source sample, sequenced in a study of PD-1 blockade in classical Hodgkin lymphoma. Regarding time point: cycle 4 day 1 (C4D1), after 6 weeks of nivolumab. The patients all showed relapse after autologous stem cell transplantation, while their brentuximab vedotin exposure varied. Sequenced by immunoSEQ multiplex PCR; TCRdb stores in-frame clones only, minus some. This table holds about 21,000 clones, around 85% found once. The material sequenced was peripheral blood mononuclear cells (PBMCs), taken before the fourth cycle of nivolumab. These receptor sequences come from a human donor with classical Hodgkin lymphoma.

The rearrangement joins TRBV7-8 to TRBJ1-5; weak D call: TRBD1 (5 bases). The CDR3 runs to 17 residues. CDR1 is SGHVS, CDR2 FQNEAQ, per germline. V was pared by 1 base and J by 0 bases, with 13 bases between. In DNA, the CDR3 is TGTGCCAGCAGCTTAGTGTGGGACCTTGATAGCAATCAGCCCCAGCATTTT. It translates to CASSLVWDLDSNQPQHF.

The V gene is TRBV7-9, the J gene TRBJ1-1, with D unclear. Germline loops: CDR1 SEHNR, CDR2 FQNEAQ (reference sequence). Trimming removed 3 bases from V and 7 bases from J, with 12 bases in between. This CDR3 is 13 amino acids long. Written as DNA, the CDR3 is TGTGCCAGCAGCTTTTGGGGAACGAATGAAGCTTTCTTT. Amino acid sequence: CASSFWGTNEAFF. The complete variable domain, with remaining parts taken from reference TRBV7-9 and TRBJ1-1, reads DTGVSQNPRHKITKRGQNVTFRCDPISEHNRLYWYRQTLGQGPEFLTYFQNEAQLEKSRLLSDRFSAERPKGSFSTLEIQRTEQGDSAMYLCASSFWGTNEAFFGQGTRLTVV.

The genes are TRBV18 and TRBJ2-7; maybe TRBD1 (5 bases). Germline V lookup: CDR1 KGHSH, CDR2 LQKENI. This CDR3 comprises 14 residues. Between the trimmed V and J ends, which lost 3 bases and 0 bases, there was a span of 9 bases. DNA of the CDR3: TGTGCCAGCTCACCTCTGACAGTCTCCTACGAGCAGTACTTC. Its translation: CASSPLTVSYEQYF.

The V and J genes are TRBV11-2 and TRBJ2-7, with 7 bases aligning to TRBD1. Germline V gene sequence: CDR1 SGHAT, CDR2 FQNNGV. V was clipped by 5 bases and J by 6 bases; unmatched bases: 7. The CDR3 length is 13 residues. This CDR3 is CASSRQGPGEQYF. The CDR3 nucleotides read TGTGCCAGCAGCAGACAGGGACCGGGCGAGCAGTACTTC. Supplemented by reference TRBV11-2 and TRBJ2-7, the full variable domain reads EAGVAQSPRYKIIEKRQSVAFWCNPISGHATLYWYQQILGQGPKLLIQFQNNGVVDDSQLPKDRFSAERLKGVDSTLKIQPAKLEDSAVYLCASSRQGPGEQYFGPGTRLTVT.

DNA of the CDR3: TGTGCCAGCAGCCCGTTGGACAGCGGGTTTTCCAATCAGCCCCAGCATTTT. Amino acid sequence: CASSPLDSGFSNQPQHF. J is TRBJ1-5 and V is TRBV16; D is perhaps TRBD1 (6 bases). The CDR3 has 17 residues. Germline CDR1 and CDR2: KGHSY and FQNENV. V gave up 4 bases and J gave up 3 bases, with 19 bases separating them.

By share of the sample, this clone is medium-sized. The gene calls are TRBV2 and TRBJ1-1, with D uncertain. Trimming pared 5 bases from V and 1 base from J, leaving 8 bases between. This CDR3 comprises 13 residues. Germline CDR1 and CDR2: SNHLY and FYNNEI. The CDR3 protein is CASSYSQNTEAFF. As DNA, the CDR3 is TGTGCCAGCAGTTACAGTCAGAACACTGAAGCTTTCTTT.

This chain uses TRBV13 with TRBJ2-2, with a possible D match to TRBD1 (6 bases). This CDR3 contains 17 residues. From germline, CDR1 is PRHDT and CDR2 FYEKMQ (reference sequence). V shed 5 bases and J shed 3 bases, with 19 bases lying between them. This CDR3 is CASSQQGLRAYTGELFF. In DNA form, the CDR3 reads TGTGCCAGCAGCCAACAGGGCCTCAGAGCCTACACCGGGGAGCTGTTTTTT.

This clone occurred a few times. This chain links TRBV7-3 with TRBJ2-7; 11 nucleotides match TRBD1. The CDR3 consists of 13 residues. V shed 5 bases, J shed 6 bases, and the junction held 3 bases outside the gene matches. Looked up from germline, CDR1 is SGHTA and CDR2 is FQGTGA. The CDR3 DNA sequence: TGTGCCAGCAGCCCCGGGACAGGGGGCGAGCAGTACTTC. Protein product: CASSPGTGGEQYF.

Worth noting for this clone: Other DNA variants within this sample encode the same CDR3. The gene calls are TRBV18 and TRBJ2-3, with D possibly being TRBD1 (6 bases). Looked up from germline, CDR1 is KGHSH and CDR2 is LQKENI. The CDR3 covers 14 residues. With 4 bases removed from V and 1 base from J, the gap between germline ends came to 9 bases. The CDR3 reads CASSLTGGTDTQYF. In DNA form, the CDR3 reads TGTGCCAGCTCACTGACAGGTGGCACAGATACGCAGTATTTT.

On this clone: A junction boundary mismatches the germline segment, possibly from a read error. The chain has TRBV7-7 and TRBJ2-5; D gene unclear. Germline values: CDR1 SSHAT, CDR2 FNYEAQ (reference sequence). This CDR3 region has 13 residues. CDR3 DNA sequence: TGTGCTAGCAGCTACCAACCTGGGGAGACCCAGTACTTC. It translates to CASSYQPGETQYF.

The chain employs TRBV5-8 and TRBJ2-2; no definite D call. The CDR3 is made up of 14 amino acids. Germline V gene sequence: CDR1 SGHTS, CDR2 YDEGEE. V was shortened by 0 bases and J by 6 bases, with 9 bases between the two germline ends. CDR3 residues: CASSLEGTSGELFF. CDR3 bases: TGTGCCAGCAGCTTGGAGGGCACCTCCGGGGAGCTGTTTTTT.

V gene TRBV20-1 combines with J gene TRBJ1-5; D is uncertain. Germline V lookup: CDR1 DFQATT, CDR2 SNEGSKA (reference sequence). Trimming cost V 6 bases and J 7 bases, with 10 bases left between them. The CDR3 is 11 residues long. The CDR3 DNA is TGCAGTGCCTCAGATGGGCAGCCCCAGCATTTT. It yields the protein CSASDGQPQHF.

This clone was recorded a few times. V gene TRBV27 combines with J gene TRBJ2-1; possible D gene TRBD2, 6 bases. There are 15 residues in the CDR3. Per the germline V gene, CDR1 is MNHEY and CDR2 is SMNVEV (reference sequence). V was cut by 6 bases and J by 1 base, with 13 bases left in between. The CDR3 sequence is CASSTRELSYNEQFF. CDR3 nucleotide sequence: TGTGCCAGCAGCACTCGGGAGTTATCCTACAATGAGCAGTTCTTC.

CDR3 coding DNA: TGTGCCAGCAGCCCGGGACGGCAACCCCAGTACTTC. It codes for CASSPGRQPQYF. The chain carries TRBV11-2 and TRBJ2-5, with D perhaps being TRBD1 or TRBD2 (5 bases each). Germline V gene data show CDR1 as SGHAT and CDR2 as FQNNGV. The germline V and J ends were trimmed by 5 bases and 9 bases, with 13 bases remaining between them. The CDR3 extends over 12 amino acids.

This clone was counted only a few times. The chain joins TRBV7-3 to TRBJ2-7, with D perhaps matching TRBD1 (5 bases). CDR1 and CDR2 (germline): SGHTA, FQGTGA. This CDR3 has 14 residues. Trimming stripped 3 bases from V and 1 base from J, with 10 bases between. CDR3 in DNA: TGTGCCAGCAGCTTGACAGCCCAATCCTACGAGCAGTACTTC. It codes for CASSLTAQSYEQYF.

This clone was seen a single time. The chain links TRBV5-6 to TRBJ2-3; 9 positions agree with TRBD2. V lost 4 bases, J lost 3 bases, and 3 bases stayed unmatched. The CDR3 has 14 residues. Per germline, CDR1 SGHDT and CDR2 YYEEEE. CDR3 in DNA: TGTGCCAGCAGCGGGACTAGCCCAACAGATACGCAGTATTTT. It translates to CASSGTSPTDTQYF.

This chain joins TRBV7-3 and TRBJ2-7; 9 nucleotides align to TRBD2. The CDR3 runs to 15 residues. Per germline, CDR1 SGHTA and CDR2 FQGTGA. Trimming at V came to 5 bases and at J to 7 bases, leaving 12 bases not matched to a gene. The CDR3 region is CASSPTEGAGGEQYF. In DNA form, the CDR3 reads TGTGCCAGCAGCCCCACGGAGGGGGCGGGAGGGGAGCAGTACTTC.